Only a few counts were recorded for the clone carrying this TCR beta chain. The sample originates from a study of T cell repertoires in cytomegalovirus infection. TCRdb re-called the reads with MiXCR, one entry per CDR3 protein. In the table there are about 150,000 distinct CDR3 sequences, about 25% of which are singletons. There are 13 residues in the CDR3. With 7 bases removed from V and 1 base from J, the gap between germline ends came to 10 bases. In germline, CDR1 is MGHDK, CDR2 SYGVNS. Sequencing was done on a sample of PBMCs. V usage is TRBV25-1 and J usage is TRBJ1-1; D is ambiguous. This TCR was sampled from a human donor in good health (CMV status not recorded). Some clones in this sample may be carry-over from other donors' samples. The CDR3 region is CASTHRANTEAFF. The DNA for the CDR3 is TGTGCCAGCACGCACCGAGCGAACACTGAAGCTTTCTTT.